The 8 T cell receptor beta chains given below trace back to one sample, sequenced in a study of T cells in Graves' hyperthyroidism and ophthalmopathy. RNA transcripts served as the template for amplifying TCR beta CDR3 regions. The TCR CDR3 first-round RT-PCR relied on the HTBI primer set. One entry per CDR3 protein, called by TCRdb with MiXCR from the multiplex PCR reads. The data contain about 700,000 distinct CDR3 sequences, about 15% of them singletons. The sequenced sample was blood. These receptors were collected from a woman under 30 with Graves' hyperthyroidism.

This clonotype was counted only a few times. This chain links TRBV27 with TRBJ1-3, with TRBD1 as a possible D gene (5 bases). Germline CDR1 is MNHEY and CDR2 is SMNVEV (reference sequence). The V gene lost 4 bases and the J gene lost 10 bases, with 20 bases spanning the gap. The CDR3 has 15 amino acids. CDR3 bases: TGTGCCAGCAGTTCTTATAGGGACGGGGGTCGGACCATATATTTT. Its protein is CASSSYRDGGRTIYF.

J is TRBJ2-5 and V is TRBV12-3 or TRBV12-4, with D uncertain. The CDR3 contains 13 residues. V was trimmed by 5 bases and J by 4 bases, leaving 11 bases between them. The CDR3 bases are TGTGCCAGCAGTCCCTGGGTTGGAGAGACCCAGTACTTC. Protein: CASSPWVGETQYF.

The chain is built from TRBV11-2 and TRBJ1-1, with TRBD1 matching over 12 bases. The germline V gene has CDR1 SGHAT and CDR2 FQNNGV. Trimming cost V 3 bases and J 2 bases; bases outside gene matches: 7. The CDR3 sequence is 17 residues long. This CDR3 reads CASSFLGTGGLNTEAFF. In DNA form, the CDR3 reads TGTGCCAGCAGCTTTCTGGGGACAGGGGGCCTCAACACTGAAGCTTTCTTT.

This chain connects TRBV9 to TRBJ1-1; D possibly corresponds to TRBD1 (5 bases). V was clipped by 7 bases and J by 0 bases, with 13 bases between them. CDR1 SGDLS and CDR2 YYNGEE come from the germline V gene. There are 14 residues in the CDR3. In nucleotides, the CDR3 is TGTGCCAGCGGTGGGGGAGAGATGAACACTGAAGCTTTCTTT. This gives the protein CASGGGEMNTEAFF. Using reference TRBV9 and TRBJ1-1 for the parts outside the CDR3, the full variable domain is DSGVTQTPKHLITATGQRVTLRCSPRSGDLSVYWYQQSLDQGLQFLIQYYNGEERAKGNILERFSAQQFPDLHSELNLSSLELGDSALYFCASGGGEMNTEAFFGQGTRLTVV.

This clonotype has at least ten counts. V usage is TRBV7-2 and J usage is TRBJ1-5; no clear D gene. The V end lost 1 base, the J end lost 4 bases, and 8 bases lay between the germline ends. The CDR3 runs to 14 residues. Germline V lookup: CDR1 SGHTA, CDR2 FQGNSA. CDR3 loop: CASSLGRSNQPQHF. The CDR3 DNA follows: TGTGCCAGCAGCTTAGGCCGCTCGAATCAGCCCCAGCATTTT.

The chain links TRBV2 to TRBJ2-2; the match to TRBD2 covers 8 bases. Germline-derived CDR1 and CDR2 are SNHLY and FYNNEI. This CDR3 contains 16 residues. V was pared by 5 bases and J by 7 bases, with 12 bases of the junction left unmatched. The CDR3 DNA reads TGTGCCAGCAGTTGGATTAACGGGAGGGATGGCGGGGAGCTGTTTTTT. It encodes CASSWINGRDGGELFF.

This clonotype was counted ten times or more. The chain combines TRBV7-2 with TRBJ2-4; a possible D gene is TRBD2 (6 bases). The V gene's germline CDR1 is SGHTA and CDR2 FQGNSA. This CDR3 comprises 17 residues. V lost 4 bases to trimming and J lost 1 base, with 17 bases between them. CDR3 sequence: CASSYGGPGDAKNIQYF. CDR3 nucleotide sequence: TGTGCCAGCAGCTATGGCGGGCCGGGAGATGCCAAAAACATTCAGTACTTC.

This clonotype was seen only a few times. This sequence joins TRBV30 and TRBJ2-3; 10 bases fit TRBD2. Germline V gene data show CDR1 as GTSNPN and CDR2 as SVGIG (reference sequence). The V gene end was trimmed by 2 bases and the J gene end by 2 bases; junction bases not matched to a gene: 7. The CDR3 totals 16 residues. Here the CDR3 reads CAWSFLAGEVTDTQYF. The CDR3 DNA follows: TGTGCCTGGAGTTTCCTAGCGGGAGAGGTCACAGATACGCAGTATTTT.